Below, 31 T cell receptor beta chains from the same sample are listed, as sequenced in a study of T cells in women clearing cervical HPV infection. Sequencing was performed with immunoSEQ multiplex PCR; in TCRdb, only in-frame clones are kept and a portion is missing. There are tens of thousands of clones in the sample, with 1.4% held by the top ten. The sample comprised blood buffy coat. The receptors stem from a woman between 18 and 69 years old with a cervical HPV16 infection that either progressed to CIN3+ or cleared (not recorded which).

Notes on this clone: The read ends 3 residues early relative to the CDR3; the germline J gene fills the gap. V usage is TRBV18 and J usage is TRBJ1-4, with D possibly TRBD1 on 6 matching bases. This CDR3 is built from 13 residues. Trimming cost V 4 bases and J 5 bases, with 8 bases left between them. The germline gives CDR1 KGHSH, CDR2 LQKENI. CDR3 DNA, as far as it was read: TGTGCCAGCTCACGCGGGACAAATGAAAAA. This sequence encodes CASSRGTNEK. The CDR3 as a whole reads CASSRGTNEKLFF.

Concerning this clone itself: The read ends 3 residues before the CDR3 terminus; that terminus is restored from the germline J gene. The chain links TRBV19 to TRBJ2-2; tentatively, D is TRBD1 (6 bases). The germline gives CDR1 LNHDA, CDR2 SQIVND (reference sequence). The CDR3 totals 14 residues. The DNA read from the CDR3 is TGTGCCAGTAGTGATACAGGGAATAATTCACCG. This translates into CASSDTGNNSP. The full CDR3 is CASSDTGNNSPLFF.

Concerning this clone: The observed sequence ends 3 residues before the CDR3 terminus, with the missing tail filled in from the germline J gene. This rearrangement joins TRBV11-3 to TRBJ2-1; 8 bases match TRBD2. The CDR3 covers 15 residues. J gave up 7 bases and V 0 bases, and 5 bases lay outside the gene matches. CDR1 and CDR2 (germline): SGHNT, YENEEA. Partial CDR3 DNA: TGTGCCAGCAGCTTAGATAGCGGGATTTTGAATGAG. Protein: CASSLDSGILNE. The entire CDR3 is CASSLDSGILNEQFF.

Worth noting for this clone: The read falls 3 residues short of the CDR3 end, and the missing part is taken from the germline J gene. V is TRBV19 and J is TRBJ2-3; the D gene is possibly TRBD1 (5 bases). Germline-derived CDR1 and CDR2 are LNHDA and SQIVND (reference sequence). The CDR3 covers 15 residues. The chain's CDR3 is CASSSRQSPQETQYF. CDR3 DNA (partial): TGTGCCAGTAGTTCCAGACAGAGCCCCCAAGAGACG.

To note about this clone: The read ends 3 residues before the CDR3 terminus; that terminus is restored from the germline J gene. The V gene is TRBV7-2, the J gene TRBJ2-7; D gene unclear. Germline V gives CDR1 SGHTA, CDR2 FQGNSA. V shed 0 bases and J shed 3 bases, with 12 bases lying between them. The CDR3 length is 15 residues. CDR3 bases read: TGTGCCAGCAGCTTAGCCAGGCCAGCTATCTACGAG. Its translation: CASSLARPAIYE. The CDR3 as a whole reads CASSLARPAIYEQYF.

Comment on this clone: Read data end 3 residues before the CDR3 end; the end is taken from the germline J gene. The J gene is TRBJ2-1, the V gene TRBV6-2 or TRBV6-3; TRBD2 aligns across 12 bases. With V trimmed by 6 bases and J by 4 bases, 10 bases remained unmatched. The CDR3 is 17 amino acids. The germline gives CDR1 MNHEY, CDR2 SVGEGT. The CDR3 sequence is CASSLPLAGGPYNEQFF. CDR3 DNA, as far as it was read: TGTGCCAGCAGCTTACCCCTAGCGGGGGGGCCATACAATGAG.

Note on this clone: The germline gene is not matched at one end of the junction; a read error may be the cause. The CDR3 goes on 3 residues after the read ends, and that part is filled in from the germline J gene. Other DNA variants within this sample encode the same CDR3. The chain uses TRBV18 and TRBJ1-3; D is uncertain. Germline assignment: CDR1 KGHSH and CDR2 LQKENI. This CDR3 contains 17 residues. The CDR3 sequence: CASSSTRTASSGNTIYF. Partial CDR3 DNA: TGTGCCAGCTCATCGACTAGGACGGCAAGCTCTGGAAACACG.

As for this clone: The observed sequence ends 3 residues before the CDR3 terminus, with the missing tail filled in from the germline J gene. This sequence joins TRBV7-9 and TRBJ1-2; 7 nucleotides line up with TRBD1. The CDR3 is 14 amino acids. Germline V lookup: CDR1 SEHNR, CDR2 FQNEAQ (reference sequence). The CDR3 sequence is CASSQPKGADTYTF. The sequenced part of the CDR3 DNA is TGTGCCAGCAGCCAGCCTAAGGGGGCAGATACC.

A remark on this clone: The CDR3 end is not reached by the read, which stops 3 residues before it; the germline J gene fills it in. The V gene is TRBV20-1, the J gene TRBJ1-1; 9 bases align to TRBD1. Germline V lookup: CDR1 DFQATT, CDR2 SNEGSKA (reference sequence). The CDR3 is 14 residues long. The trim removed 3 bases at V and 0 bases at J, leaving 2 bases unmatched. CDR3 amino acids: CSARTGGVNTEAFF. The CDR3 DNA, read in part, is TGCAGTGCTAGGACAGGGGGAGTGAACACTGAA.

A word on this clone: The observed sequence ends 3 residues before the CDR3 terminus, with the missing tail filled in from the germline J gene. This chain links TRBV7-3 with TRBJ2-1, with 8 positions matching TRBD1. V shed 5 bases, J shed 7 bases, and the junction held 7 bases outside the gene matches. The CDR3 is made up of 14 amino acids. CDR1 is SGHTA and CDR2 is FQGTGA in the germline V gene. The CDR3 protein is CASSPPGTGNEQFF. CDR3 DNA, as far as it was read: TGTGCCAGCAGCCCCCCCGGGACAGGAAATGAG.

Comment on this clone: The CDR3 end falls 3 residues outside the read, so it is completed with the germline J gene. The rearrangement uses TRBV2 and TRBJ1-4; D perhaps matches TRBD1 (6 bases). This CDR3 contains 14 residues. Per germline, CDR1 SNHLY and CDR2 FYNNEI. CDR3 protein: CASSEGGGRSPLFF. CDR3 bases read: TGTGCCAGCAGTGAGGGAGGGGGAAGGTCACCA.

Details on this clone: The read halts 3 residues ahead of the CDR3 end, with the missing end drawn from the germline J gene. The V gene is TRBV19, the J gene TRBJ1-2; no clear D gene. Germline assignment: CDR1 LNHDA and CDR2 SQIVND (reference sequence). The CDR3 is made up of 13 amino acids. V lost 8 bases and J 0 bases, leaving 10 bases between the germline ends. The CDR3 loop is CASRGTANYGYTF. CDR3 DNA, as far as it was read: TGTGCCAGTCGTGGCACAGCTAACTATGGC.

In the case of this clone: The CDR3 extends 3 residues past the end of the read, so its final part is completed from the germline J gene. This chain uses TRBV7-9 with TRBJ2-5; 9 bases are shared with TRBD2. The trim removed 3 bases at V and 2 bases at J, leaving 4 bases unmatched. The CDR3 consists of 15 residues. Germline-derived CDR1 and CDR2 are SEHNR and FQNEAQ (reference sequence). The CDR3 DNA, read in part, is TGTGCCAGCAGCTTGAGCGGGAGGACACAAGAGACC. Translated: CASSLSGRTQET. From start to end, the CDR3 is CASSLSGRTQETQYF. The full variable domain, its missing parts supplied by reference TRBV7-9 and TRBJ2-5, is DTGVSQNPRHKITKRGQNVTFRCDPISEHNRLYWYRQTLGQGPEFLTYFQNEAQLEKSRLLSDRFSAERPKGSFSTLEIQRTEQGDSAMYLCASSLSGRTQETQYFGPGTRLLVL.

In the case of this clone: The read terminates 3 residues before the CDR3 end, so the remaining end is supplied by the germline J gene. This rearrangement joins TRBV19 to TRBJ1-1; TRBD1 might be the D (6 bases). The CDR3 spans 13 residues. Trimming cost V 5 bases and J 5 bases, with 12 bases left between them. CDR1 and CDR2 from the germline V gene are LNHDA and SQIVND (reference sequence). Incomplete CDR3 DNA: TGTGCCAGTAGTCCGCTCAGGGGAACTGAA. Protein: CASSPLRGTE. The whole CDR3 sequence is CASSPLRGTEAFF.

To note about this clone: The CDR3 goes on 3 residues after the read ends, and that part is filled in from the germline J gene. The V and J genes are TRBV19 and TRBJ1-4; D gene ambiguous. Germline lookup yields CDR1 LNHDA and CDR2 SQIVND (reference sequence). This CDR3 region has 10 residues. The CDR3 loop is CAAGDSPLFF. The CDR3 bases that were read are TGTGCCGCGGGCGATTCACCA.

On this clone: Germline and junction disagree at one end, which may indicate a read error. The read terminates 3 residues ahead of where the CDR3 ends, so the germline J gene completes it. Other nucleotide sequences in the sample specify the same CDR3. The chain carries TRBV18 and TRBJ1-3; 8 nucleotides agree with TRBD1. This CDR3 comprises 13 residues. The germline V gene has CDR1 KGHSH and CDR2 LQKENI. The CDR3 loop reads CASGQGPGNTIYF. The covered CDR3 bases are TGTGCCAGCGGACAGGGACCTGGAAACACA.

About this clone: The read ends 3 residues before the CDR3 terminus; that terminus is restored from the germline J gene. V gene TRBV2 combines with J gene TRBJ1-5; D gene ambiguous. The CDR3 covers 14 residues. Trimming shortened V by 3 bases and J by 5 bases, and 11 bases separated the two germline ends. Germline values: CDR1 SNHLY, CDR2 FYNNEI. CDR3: CASSEGRGYQPQHF. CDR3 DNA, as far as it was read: TGTGCCAGCAGTGAGGGCAGAGGCTATCAGCCC.

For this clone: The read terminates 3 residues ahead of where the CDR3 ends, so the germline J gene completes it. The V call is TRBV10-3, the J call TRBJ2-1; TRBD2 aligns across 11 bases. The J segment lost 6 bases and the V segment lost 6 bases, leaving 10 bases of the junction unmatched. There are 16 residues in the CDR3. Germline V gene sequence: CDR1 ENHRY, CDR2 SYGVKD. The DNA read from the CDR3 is TGTGCCATCAGGGATAGGACCGGGACTAGCGGCAATGAG. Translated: CAIRDRTGTSGNE. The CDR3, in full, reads CAIRDRTGTSGNEQFF.

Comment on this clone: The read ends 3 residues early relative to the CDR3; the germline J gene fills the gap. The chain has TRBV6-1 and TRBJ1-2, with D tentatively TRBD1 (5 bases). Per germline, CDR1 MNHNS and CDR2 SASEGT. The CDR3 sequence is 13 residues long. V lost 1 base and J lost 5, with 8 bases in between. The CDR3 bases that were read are TGTGCCAGCAGTGAAGTTCAGGGTTATGGC. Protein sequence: CASSEVQGYG. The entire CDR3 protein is CASSEVQGYGYTF.

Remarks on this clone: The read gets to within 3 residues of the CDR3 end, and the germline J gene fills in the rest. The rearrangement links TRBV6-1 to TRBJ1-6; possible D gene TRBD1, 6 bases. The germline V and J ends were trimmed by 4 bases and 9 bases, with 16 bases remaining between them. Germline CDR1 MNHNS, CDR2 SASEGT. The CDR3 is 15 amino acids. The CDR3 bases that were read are TGTGCCAGCAGTGGGGGCGGACAGAGAGGTTCACCC. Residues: CASSGGGQRGSP. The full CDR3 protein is CASSGGGQRGSPLHF.

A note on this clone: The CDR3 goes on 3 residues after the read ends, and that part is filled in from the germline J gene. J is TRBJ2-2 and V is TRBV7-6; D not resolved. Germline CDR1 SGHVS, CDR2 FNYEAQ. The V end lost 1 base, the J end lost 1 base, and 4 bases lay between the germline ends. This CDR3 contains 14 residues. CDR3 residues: CASSLGQNTGELFF. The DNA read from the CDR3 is TGTGCCAGCAGCTTAGGGCAGAACACCGGGGAG.

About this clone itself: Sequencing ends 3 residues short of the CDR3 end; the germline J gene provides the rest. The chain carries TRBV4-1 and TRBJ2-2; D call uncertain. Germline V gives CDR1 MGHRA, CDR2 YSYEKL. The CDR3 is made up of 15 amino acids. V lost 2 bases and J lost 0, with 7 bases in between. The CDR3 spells CASSQIATNTGELFF. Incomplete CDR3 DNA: TGCGCCAGCAGCCAAATTGCTACGAACACCGGGGAG.

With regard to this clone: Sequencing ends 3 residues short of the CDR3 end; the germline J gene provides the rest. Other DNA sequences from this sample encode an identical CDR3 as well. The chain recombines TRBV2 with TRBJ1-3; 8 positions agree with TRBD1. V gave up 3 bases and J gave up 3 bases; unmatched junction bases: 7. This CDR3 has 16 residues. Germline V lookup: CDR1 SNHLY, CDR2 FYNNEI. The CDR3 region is CASSEDRVEFGNTIYF. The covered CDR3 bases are TGTGCCAGCAGTGAGGACAGGGTTGAATTTGGAAACACC.

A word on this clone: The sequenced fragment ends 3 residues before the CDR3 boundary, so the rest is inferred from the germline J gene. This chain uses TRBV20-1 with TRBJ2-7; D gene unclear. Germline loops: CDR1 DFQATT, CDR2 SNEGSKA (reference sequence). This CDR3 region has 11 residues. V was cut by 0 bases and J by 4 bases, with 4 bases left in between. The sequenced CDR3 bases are TGCAGTGCTAGAGAACTTTACGAG. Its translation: CSARELYE. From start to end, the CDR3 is CSARELYEQYF.

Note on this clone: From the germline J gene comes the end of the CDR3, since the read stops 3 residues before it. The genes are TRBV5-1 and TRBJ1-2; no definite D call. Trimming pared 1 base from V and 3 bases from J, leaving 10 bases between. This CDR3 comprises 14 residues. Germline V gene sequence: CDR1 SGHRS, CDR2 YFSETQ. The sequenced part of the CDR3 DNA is TGCGCCAGCAGCTTGCGGGGTCCGGACTATGGC. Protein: CASSLRGPDYG. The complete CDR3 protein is CASSLRGPDYGYTF.

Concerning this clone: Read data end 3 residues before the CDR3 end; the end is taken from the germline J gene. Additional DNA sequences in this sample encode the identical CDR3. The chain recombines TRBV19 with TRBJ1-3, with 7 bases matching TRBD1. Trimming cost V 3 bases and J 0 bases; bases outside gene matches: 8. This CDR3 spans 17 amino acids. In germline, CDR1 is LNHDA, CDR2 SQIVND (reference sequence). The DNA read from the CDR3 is TGTGCCAGTAGTATCTATGGGACAGTGCGCTCTGGAAACACC. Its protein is CASSIYGTVRSGNT. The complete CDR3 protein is CASSIYGTVRSGNTIYF.

This chain's CDR3 is CASSPRSGSTLETAFF. CDR3 DNA, as far as it was read: TGTGCCAGCTCACCCAGATCAGGGAGCACCTTAGAGACC. V is TRBV18 and J is TRBJ1-1, with D possibly matching TRBD1 (5 bases). The missing CDR3 end, 3 residues past where the read stops, is filled in from the germline J gene. The germline gives CDR1 KGHSH, CDR2 LQKENI. This CDR3 comprises 16 residues.

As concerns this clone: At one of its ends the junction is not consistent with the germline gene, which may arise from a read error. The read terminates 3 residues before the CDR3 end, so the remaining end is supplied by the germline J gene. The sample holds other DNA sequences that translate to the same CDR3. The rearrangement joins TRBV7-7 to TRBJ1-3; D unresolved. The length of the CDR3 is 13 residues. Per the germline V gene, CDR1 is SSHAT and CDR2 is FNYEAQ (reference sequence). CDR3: CASSPGVTNTIYF. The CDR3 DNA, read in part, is TGTGCCAGCAGCCCCGGGGTAACGAACACA. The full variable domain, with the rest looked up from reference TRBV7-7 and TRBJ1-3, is GAGVSQSPRYKVTKRGQDVTLRCDPISSHATLYWYQQALGQGPEFLTYFNYEAQPDKSGLPSDRFSAERPEGSISTLTIQRTEQRDSAMYRCASSPGVTNTIYFGEGSWLTVV.

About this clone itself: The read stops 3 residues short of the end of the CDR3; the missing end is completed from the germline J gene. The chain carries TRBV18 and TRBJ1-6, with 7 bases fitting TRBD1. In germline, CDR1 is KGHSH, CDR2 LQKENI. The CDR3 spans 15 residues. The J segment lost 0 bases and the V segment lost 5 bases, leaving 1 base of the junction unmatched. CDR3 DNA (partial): TGTGCCAGCTCAAGGGACAGCTCCTATAATTCACCC. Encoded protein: CASSRDSSYNSP. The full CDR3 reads CASSRDSSYNSPLHF.

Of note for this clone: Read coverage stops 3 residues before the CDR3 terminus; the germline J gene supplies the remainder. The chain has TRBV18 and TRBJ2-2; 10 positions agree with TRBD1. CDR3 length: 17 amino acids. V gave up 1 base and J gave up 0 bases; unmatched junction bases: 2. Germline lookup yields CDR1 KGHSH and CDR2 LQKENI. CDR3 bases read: TGTGCCAGCTCACCACGACAGGGGGCTTCGAACACCGGGGAG. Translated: CASSPRQGASNTGE. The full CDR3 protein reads CASSPRQGASNTGELFF.

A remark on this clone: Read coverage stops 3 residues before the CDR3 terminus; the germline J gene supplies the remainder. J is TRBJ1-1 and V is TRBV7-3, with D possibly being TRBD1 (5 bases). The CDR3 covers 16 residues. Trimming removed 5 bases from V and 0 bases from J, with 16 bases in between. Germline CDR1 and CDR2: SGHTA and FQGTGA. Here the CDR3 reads CASSPSGVYMNTEAFF. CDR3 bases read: TGTGCCAGCAGCCCCTCGGGGGTATATATGAACACTGAA.